These 29 T cell receptor beta chains came from one sample sequenced in a study of T cells after posttransplantation cyclophosphamide. Controls had myeloablative marrow grafts with methotrexate and calcineurin inhibitor, sampled at 1 year. Sequenced by immunoSEQ multiplex PCR; TCRdb stores in-frame clones only, minus some. Altogether over 3,000 clones are present, 65% to 75% being singletons, with the ten largest covering approximately 55%. The sample was PBMCs, taken after allogeneic stem cell transplant with calcineurin inhibitor and methotrexate. The source is a female patient aged 45-60 years who received an allogeneic stem cell transplant from an unrelated donor, was CMV-positive, and had acute and chronic GVHD. Some T cells may have come from the graft donor.

This chain links TRBV19 with TRBJ2-5, with D possibly being TRBD1 (5 bases). Germline lookup yields CDR1 LNHDA and CDR2 SQIVND (reference sequence). This CDR3 has 13 amino acids. V was cut by 4 bases and J by 2 bases, with 8 bases left in between. CDR3 loop: CASSTGWQETQYF. The CDR3 bases are TGTGCCAGTAGTACAGGGTGGCAAGAGACCCAGTACTTC.

For this clone: The sample has other DNA sequences that encode this CDR3 too. The V call is TRBV6-5, the J call TRBJ1-1; 7 positions agree with TRBD1. CDR3 length: 13 amino acids. The junction had 6 bases not matched to a gene; V was cut back by 7 bases and J by 4 bases. The germline V gene has CDR1 MNHEY and CDR2 SVGAGI. CDR3 residues: CASILQGSTEAFF. For the CDR3, the DNA is TGTGCCAGCATCCTACAGGGGTCCACTGAAGCTTTCTTT.

This clone is termed medium-sized (0.01 to 0.1%). The CDR3 DNA follows: TGTGCCAGCAGTTCAATAGACAGTTCTAACTATGGCTACACCTTC. Translation gives CASSSIDSSNYGYTF. The chain combines TRBV6-6 with TRBJ1-2, with D perhaps matching TRBD1 (5 bases). The CDR3 extends over 15 amino acids. Deletions cut 4 bases from V and 0 bases from J, with 12 bases between. Germline loops: CDR1 MNHNY, CDR2 SVGAGI (reference sequence).

The gene calls are TRBV5-1 and TRBJ2-3; TRBD2 agrees at 7 bases. This CDR3 comprises 16 residues. In germline, CDR1 is SGHRS, CDR2 YFSETQ. J was trimmed by 6 bases and V by 0 bases; bases with no gene match: 10. Here the CDR3 reads CASSLAGGGPSDTQYF. CDR3 sequence (DNA): TGCGCCAGCAGCTTGGCCGGGGGAGGGCCCAGCGATACGCAGTATTTT.

The V call is TRBV2, the J call TRBJ2-3; TRBD2 agrees at 7 bases. Germline CDR1 SNHLY, CDR2 FYNNEI. This CDR3 has 15 residues. J gave up 0 bases and V 4 bases, and 4 bases lay outside the gene matches. CDR3 bases: TGTGCCAGCAGTGGGGGACTAACTAGCACAGATACGCAGTATTTT. It is translated as CASSGGLTSTDTQYF. The complete variable domain, with remaining parts taken from reference TRBV2 and TRBJ2-3, reads EPEVTQTPSHQVTQMGQEVILRCVPISNHLYFYWYRQILGQKVEFLVSFYNNEISEKSEIFDDQFSVERPDGSNFTLKIRSTKLEDSAMYFCASSGGLTSTDTQYFGPGTRLTVL.

This clone was detected only once. This chain connects TRBV19 to TRBJ2-3; 7 bases agree with TRBD1. CDR3 length: 13 amino acids. Germline V lookup: CDR1 LNHDA, CDR2 SQIVND (reference sequence). The V and J ends lost 11 bases and 2 bases, in that order; junction bases with no gene match: 7. The CDR3 protein is CAGRDSTTDTQYF. CDR3 nucleotides: TGTGCCGGCAGGGACAGTACCACAGATACGCAGTATTTT.

This rearrangement joins TRBV4-2 to TRBJ1-6; D possibly corresponds to TRBD1 (6 bases). Trimming shortened V by 4 bases and J by 9 bases, and 19 bases separated the two germline ends. Germline loops: CDR1 LGHNA, CDR2 YNFKEQ. This CDR3 has 16 residues. The CDR3 is CASSLYREGVGSPLHF. The CDR3 nucleotides are TGTGCCAGCAGCCTATACAGGGAAGGGGTAGGTTCACCCCTCCACTTT.

This sequence joins TRBV7-2 and TRBJ1-1; D remains unclear. CDR3 length: 14 residues. CDR1 and CDR2 (germline): SGHTA, FQGNSA. Trimming pared 5 bases from V and 0 bases from J, leaving 10 bases between. As DNA, the CDR3 is TGTGCCAGCAGCCACGGACTTCTGAACACTGAAGCTTTCTTT. Residues: CASSHGLLNTEAFF.

The V and J genes are TRBV6-5 and TRBJ1-2; TRBD1 matches at 8 bases. CDR3 length equals 13 residues. V was pared by 4 bases and J by 8 bases, with 6 bases of the junction left unmatched. Germline-derived CDR1 and CDR2 are MNHEY and SVGAGI. DNA of the CDR3: TGTGCCAGCAGTTTCTACAGGGGGAGCGGCTACACCTTC. Translating gives CASSFYRGSGYTF.

There are a few counts of this clone. J is TRBJ1-2 and V is TRBV7-8, with 9 bases identical to TRBD1. CDR3 length: 15 amino acids. CDR1 SGHVS and CDR2 FQNEAQ come from the germline V gene. With 5 bases clipped from V and 8 bases from J, the junction kept 12 bases outside the gene matches. The CDR3 region is CASSPMGQGAWGYTF. The DNA of the CDR3 is TGTGCCAGCAGCCCTATGGGACAGGGAGCGTGGGGCTACACCTTC.

V is TRBV6-5 and J is TRBJ2-2; 8 nucleotides match TRBD2. V was clipped by 8 bases and J by 3 bases; unmatched bases: 8. Germline V gene sequence: CDR1 MNHEY, CDR2 SVGAGI. CDR3 length: 15 amino acids. CDR3 DNA sequence: TGTGCCAGCCGCGGGGGGTGGGAGGACACCGGGGAGCTGTTTTTT. This sequence encodes CASRGGWEDTGELFF.

This chain links TRBV19 with TRBJ1-6; tentatively, D is TRBD1 (5 bases). CDR1 and CDR2 from the germline V gene are LNHDA and SQIVND (reference sequence). This CDR3 is 12 amino acids long. The CDR3 DNA reads as TGTGCGATAGGCGGGGGGGGTTCACCCCTCCACTTT. Translating gives CAIGGGGSPLHF. Variable domain in full (rest from reference TRBV19 and TRBJ1-6): DGGITQSPKYLFRKEGQNVTLSCEQNLNHDAMYWYRQDPGQGLRLIYYSQIVNDFQKGDIAEGYSVSREKKESFPLTVTSAQKNPTAFYLCAIGGGGSPLHFGNGTRLTVT.

About this clone: Compared with germline, one end of the junction differs, possibly owing to a read error. V is TRBV11-2 and J is TRBJ2-7; the match to TRBD2 covers 10 bases. The V gene's germline CDR1 is SGHAT and CDR2 FQNNGV. This CDR3 spans 15 amino acids. In nucleotides, the CDR3 is TGTGCCAGCAGTTTAGCGGGGGGCGCAACCTACGAGCAGTACTTC. This codes for CASSLAGGATYEQYF.

This clone was detected once. The rearrangement joins TRBV28 to TRBJ2-7; 10 nucleotides align to TRBD1. Trimming took 6 bases from V and 2 from J; bases not matched to a gene: 1. This CDR3 is 13 amino acids long. Germline V gives CDR1 MDHEN, CDR2 SYDVKM. DNA of the CDR3: TGTGCCAGCAGCGGACAGGGGGCCTACGAGCAGTACTTC. Protein sequence: CASSGQGAYEQYF.

The V gene is TRBV12-5, the J gene TRBJ2-5, with 7 bases aligning to TRBD1. J lost 1 base, V lost 0 bases, and 5 bases had no gene match. Germline V gives CDR1 LGHNT, CDR2 FRNRAP. This CDR3 is 16 amino acids long. The CDR3 loop reads CASGLVDRAAQETQYF. The DNA of the CDR3 is TGTGCTAGTGGTTTGGTCGACAGGGCTGCCCAAGAGACCCAGTACTTC.

The V gene is TRBV4-1, the J gene TRBJ2-7; the match to TRBD2 covers 8 bases. The J segment lost 3 bases and the V segment lost 1 base, leaving 2 bases of the junction unmatched. Germline values: CDR1 MGHRA, CDR2 YSYEKL. This CDR3 region has 14 residues. CDR3 region: CASSQGRGGYEQYF. The DNA for the CDR3 is TGCGCCAGCAGCCAAGGTCGGGGGGGCTACGAGCAGTACTTC.

The rearrangement joins TRBV11-3 to TRBJ2-2; 8 positions agree with TRBD1. The germline V gene encodes CDR1 SGHNT and CDR2 YENEEA. V trimming: 6 bases; J trimming: 6 bases; junction bases outside the gene matches: 6. The CDR3 runs to 14 residues. The CDR3 DNA is TGTGCCAGCAGTGATCAACAGGGGGCCGGGGAGCTGTTTTTT. The encoded protein is CASSDQQGAGELFF. Full variable domain (missing parts from reference TRBV11-3 and TRBJ2-2): EAGVVQSPRYKIIEKKQPVAFWCNPISGHNTLYWYLQNLGQGPELLIRYENEEAVDDSQLPKDRFSAERLKGVDSTLKIQPAELGDSAVYLCASSDQQGAGELFFGEGSRLTVL.

The chain has TRBV7-2 and TRBJ1-6, with D uncertain. This CDR3 is 12 amino acids long. The V gene lost 2 bases and the J gene lost 6 bases, with 2 bases spanning the gap. Looked up from germline, CDR1 is SGHTA and CDR2 is FQGNSA. The CDR3 spells CASSLRNSPLHF. In DNA, the CDR3 is TGTGCCAGCAGCTTACGTAATTCACCCCTCCACTTT.

V is TRBV7-9 and J is TRBJ2-7; tentative D call: TRBD1 (5 bases). Germline V gene data show CDR1 as SEHNR and CDR2 as FQNEAQ (reference sequence). The CDR3 totals 12 residues. V lost 1 base, J lost 6 bases, and 7 bases lay in between. The CDR3 DNA sequence: TGTGCCAGCAGCTTAGTAGGGGCCGAGCAGTACTTC. This sequence encodes CASSLVGAEQYF.

Worth noting for this clone: Additional DNA sequences in this sample encode the identical CDR3. V and J are TRBV7-9 and TRBJ2-3; 13 bases are shared with TRBD2. V lost 5 bases and J lost 4; bases outside the gene matches: 6. Germline V gives CDR1 SEHNR, CDR2 FQNEAQ (reference sequence). This CDR3 comprises 16 residues. The CDR3 loop is CASSPGLAGVADTQYF. CDR3 bases: TGTGCCAGCAGCCCAGGACTAGCGGGGGTTGCAGATACGCAGTATTTT.

The chain has TRBV5-1 and TRBJ2-3; D gene uncertain. CDR3 length: 15 residues. Germline CDR1 SGHRS, CDR2 YFSETQ. Trimming shortened V by 6 bases and J by 0 bases, and 14 bases separated the two germline ends. Here the CDR3 reads CASTRGVASTDTQYF. The CDR3 DNA sequence: TGCGCCAGCACCCGAGGAGTGGCAAGCACAGATACGCAGTATTTT.

This clone occurred a few times. The V and J genes are TRBV28 and TRBJ1-5; D ambiguous. The CDR3 contains 13 residues. Germline V gives CDR1 MDHEN, CDR2 SYDVKM. V dropped 2 bases and J dropped 5 bases, with 7 bases sitting between them. CDR3 in amino acids: CASSLVRDQPQHF. The CDR3 nucleotides read TGTGCCAGCAGTTTAGTCCGGGATCAGCCCCAGCATTTT.

This chain joins TRBV30 and TRBJ2-3, with 7 bases identical to TRBD2. The V gene's germline CDR1 is GTSNPN and CDR2 SVGIG (reference sequence). V was clipped by 5 bases and J by 4 bases; unmatched bases: 12. This CDR3 has 15 residues. CDR3 sequence: CAWRTWEGQADTQYF. CDR3 in DNA: TGTGCCTGGCGGACCTGGGAGGGGCAGGCAGATACGCAGTATTTT. Using reference TRBV30 and TRBJ2-3 for the parts outside the CDR3, the full variable domain is SQTIHQWPATLVQPVGSPLSLECTVEGTSNPNLYWYRQAAGRGLQLLFYSVGIGQISSEVPQNLSASRPQDRQFILSSKKLLLSDSGFYLCAWRTWEGQADTQYFGPGTRLTVL.

Relative to its sample, this clone is medium-sized (0.01 to 0.1%). V gene TRBV6-6 combines with J gene TRBJ1-3; no clear D. The germline gives CDR1 MNHNY, CDR2 SVGAGI (reference sequence). CDR3 length equals 15 residues. V was shortened by 0 bases and J by 6 bases, with 12 bases between the two germline ends. CDR3 nucleotide sequence: TGTGCCAGCAGTTACTCAACCGGTCCCCTAAACACCATATATTTT. It is translated as CASSYSTGPLNTIYF.

The chain links TRBV6-5 to TRBJ1-5, with 8 bases identical to TRBD1. The CDR3 loop spans 15 amino acids. V lost 6 bases and J lost 7; bases outside the gene matches: 11. Germline CDR1 and CDR2: MNHEY and SVGAGI. The CDR3 DNA reads TGTGCCAGCAGACCCCGGGGGACAGGAGAGCAGCCCCAGCATTTT. Its translation: CASRPRGTGEQPQHF.

This chain joins TRBV5-8 and TRBJ2-2, with D possibly TRBD2 on 5 matching bases. Germline V gene data show CDR1 as SGHTS and CDR2 as YDEGEE. Trimming took off 2 bases at V and 3 bases at J, with 11 bases between the two ends. There are 15 residues in the CDR3. CDR3 in DNA: TGTGCCAGCAGCTTACGGGAACTGGACACCGGGGAGCTGTTTTTT. Its protein is CASSLRELDTGELFF.

This clone is a singleton in its sample. V is TRBV30 and J is TRBJ1-2; tentatively, D is TRBD1 (6 bases). Trimming pared 1 base from V and 3 bases from J, leaving 18 bases between. Germline values: CDR1 GTSNPN, CDR2 SVGIG (reference sequence). The CDR3 runs 16 residues. This CDR3 is CAWSGIGQNIYYGYTF. CDR3 bases: TGTGCCTGGAGTGGTATAGGACAGAACATTTACTATGGCTACACCTTC. Combining the CDR3 with reference TRBV30 and TRBJ1-2 gives the whole variable domain SQTIHQWPATLVQPVGSPLSLECTVEGTSNPNLYWYRQAAGRGLQLLFYSVGIGQISSEVPQNLSASRPQDRQFILSSKKLLLSDSGFYLCAWSGIGQNIYYGYTFGSGTRLTVV.

The chain couples TRBV6-6 to TRBJ2-3, with 7 bases identical to TRBD1. The CDR3 extends over 15 amino acids. Trimming took 6 bases from V and 1 from J; bases not matched to a gene: 7. Germline CDR1 and CDR2: MNHNY and SVGAGI (reference sequence). This CDR3 is CASRPTGKGTDTQYF. CDR3 bases: TGTGCCAGCAGACCGACAGGGAAGGGCACAGATACGCAGTATTTT.

CDR3 region: CASSETPAAGRTYEQYF. Here the CDR3 DNA reads TGTGCCAGCAGTGAAACGCCTGCAGCGGGACGCACCTACGAGCAGTACTTC. The chain carries TRBV25-1 and TRBJ2-7; 7 bases align to TRBD2. Germline CDR1 reads MGHDK; CDR2 reads SYGVNS. This CDR3 comprises 17 residues. J was trimmed by 2 bases and V by 2 bases; bases with no gene match: 12.